The source of this TCR beta chain is a study of T cells in Graves' hyperthyroidism and ophthalmopathy. Overall study results and limits: The authors' 13 V-J model separated ophthalmopathy from stable hyperthyroidism.

Using RNA transcripts as the source, TCR beta CDR3 regions were amplified. First-round RT-PCR of the TCR CDR3 relied on the HTBI primer set. TCRdb passed the multiplex PCR reads through MiXCR, listing each CDR3 protein once. Among 640,000 or so distinct CDR3 sequences listed, 11% to 15% were seen once. The germline V and J ends were trimmed by 3 bases and 8 bases, with 17 bases remaining between them. The CDR3 is made up of 15 amino acids. The germline gives CDR1 SGHTA, CDR2 FQGNSA. As regards this clonotype: Its target is not known.

Individuals with ophthalmopathy presented a Clinical Activity Score of at least 3, a NOSPECS grade of at least 4 and a duration under 3 months. Fresh peripheral blood, approximately 9.7 ml, was the source of the PBMCs. The material sequenced was blood. The receptor comes from a woman aged 18-29 years with Graves' ophthalmopathy. The chain links TRBV7-2 to TRBJ1-5; no reliable D call. This CDR3 is CASSLAGWTREPQHF. In nucleotides, the CDR3 is TGTGCCAGCAGCTTGGCGGGGTGGACCCGCGAGCCCCAGCATTTT. The entire variable domain, with the rest obtained from reference TRBV7-2 and TRBJ1-5, is as follows: GAGVSQSPSNKVTEKGKDVELRCDPISGHTALYWYRQSLGQGLEFLIYFQGNSAPDKSGLPSDRFSAERTGGSVSTLTIQRTQQEDSAVYLCASSLAGWTREPQHFGDGTRLSIL.